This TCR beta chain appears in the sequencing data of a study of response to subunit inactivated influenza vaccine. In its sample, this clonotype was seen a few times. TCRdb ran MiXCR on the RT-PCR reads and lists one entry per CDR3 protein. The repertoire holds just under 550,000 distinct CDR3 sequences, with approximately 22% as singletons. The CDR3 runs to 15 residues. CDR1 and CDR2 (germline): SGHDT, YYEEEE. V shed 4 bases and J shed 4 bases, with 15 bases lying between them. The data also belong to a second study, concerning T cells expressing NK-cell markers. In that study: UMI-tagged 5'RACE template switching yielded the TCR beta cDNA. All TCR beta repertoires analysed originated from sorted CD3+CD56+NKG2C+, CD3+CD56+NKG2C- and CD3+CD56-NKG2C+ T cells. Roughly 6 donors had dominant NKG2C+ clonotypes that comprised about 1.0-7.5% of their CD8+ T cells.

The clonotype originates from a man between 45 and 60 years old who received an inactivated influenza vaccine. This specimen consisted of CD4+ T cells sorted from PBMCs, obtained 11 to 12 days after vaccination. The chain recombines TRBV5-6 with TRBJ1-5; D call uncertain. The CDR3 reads CASSLTGTTNQPQHF. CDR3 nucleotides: TGTGCCAGCAGCCTGACCGGTACGACAAATCAGCCCCAGCATTTT.